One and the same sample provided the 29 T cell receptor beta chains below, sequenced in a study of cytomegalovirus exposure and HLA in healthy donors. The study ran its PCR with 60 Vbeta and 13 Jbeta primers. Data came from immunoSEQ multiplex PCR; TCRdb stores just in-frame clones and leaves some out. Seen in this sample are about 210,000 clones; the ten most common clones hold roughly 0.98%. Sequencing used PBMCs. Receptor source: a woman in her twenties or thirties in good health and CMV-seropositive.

The CDR3: CASSRGEGQGASSYNSPLHF. CDR3 bases: TGTGCCAGCAGCCGGGGGGAGGGCCAGGGGGCTAGCTCCTATAATTCACCCCTCCACTTT. V usage is TRBV5-8 and J usage is TRBJ1-6, with 8 bases matching TRBD1. CDR3 length: 20 amino acids. Germline V gene sequence: CDR1 SGHTS, CDR2 YDEGEE. Unmatched junction bases numbered 15, after V lost 4 bases and J lost 0 bases.

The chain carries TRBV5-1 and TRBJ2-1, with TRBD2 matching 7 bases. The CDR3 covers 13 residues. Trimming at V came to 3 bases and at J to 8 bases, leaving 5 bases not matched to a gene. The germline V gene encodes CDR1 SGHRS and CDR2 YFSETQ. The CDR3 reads CASSWETSYEQFF. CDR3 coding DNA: TGCGCCAGCAGCTGGGAGACTAGCTATGAGCAGTTCTTC.

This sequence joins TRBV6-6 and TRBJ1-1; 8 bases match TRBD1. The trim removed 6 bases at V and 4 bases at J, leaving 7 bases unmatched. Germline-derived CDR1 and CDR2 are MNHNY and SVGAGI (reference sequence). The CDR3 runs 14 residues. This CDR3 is CASSPGQDITEAFF. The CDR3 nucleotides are TGTGCCAGCAGCCCGGGACAGGACATCACTGAAGCTTTCTTT.

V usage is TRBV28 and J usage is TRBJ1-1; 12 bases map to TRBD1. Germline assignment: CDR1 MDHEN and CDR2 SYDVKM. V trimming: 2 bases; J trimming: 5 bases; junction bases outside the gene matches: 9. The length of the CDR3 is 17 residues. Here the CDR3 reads CASSLLMGQGAATEAFF. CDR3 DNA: TGTGCCAGCAGTTTACTGATGGGACAGGGGGCCGCGACTGAAGCTTTCTTT.

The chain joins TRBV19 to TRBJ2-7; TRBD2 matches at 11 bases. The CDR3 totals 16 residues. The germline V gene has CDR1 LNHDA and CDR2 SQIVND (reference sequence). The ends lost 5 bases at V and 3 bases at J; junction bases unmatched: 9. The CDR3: CASSPTSGNFGYEQYF. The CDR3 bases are TGTGCCAGTAGTCCGACTAGCGGGAACTTTGGCTACGAGCAGTACTTC.

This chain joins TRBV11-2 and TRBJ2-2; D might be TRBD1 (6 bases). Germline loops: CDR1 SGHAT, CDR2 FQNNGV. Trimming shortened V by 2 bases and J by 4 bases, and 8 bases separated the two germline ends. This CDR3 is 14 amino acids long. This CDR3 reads CASSLRTATGELFF. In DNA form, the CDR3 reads TGTGCCAGCAGCTTAAGGACAGCCACCGGGGAGCTGTTTTTT.

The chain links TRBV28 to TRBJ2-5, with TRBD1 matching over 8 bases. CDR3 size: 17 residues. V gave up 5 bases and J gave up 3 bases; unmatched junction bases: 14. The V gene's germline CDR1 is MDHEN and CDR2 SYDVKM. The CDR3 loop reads CASSLSTPGQAKETQYF. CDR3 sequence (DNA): TGTGCCAGCAGTCTATCTACTCCGGGACAGGCGAAAGAGACCCAGTACTTC.

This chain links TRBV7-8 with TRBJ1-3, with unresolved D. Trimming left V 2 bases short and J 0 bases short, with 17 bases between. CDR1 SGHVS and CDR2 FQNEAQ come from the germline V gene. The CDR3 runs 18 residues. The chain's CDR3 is CASSLNVPTFVSGNTIYF. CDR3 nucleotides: TGTGCCAGCAGCTTAAACGTCCCGACATTCGTCTCTGGAAACACCATATATTTT. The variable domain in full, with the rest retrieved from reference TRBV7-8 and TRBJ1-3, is GAGVSQSPRYKVAKRGQDVALRCDPISGHVSLFWYQQALGQGPEFLTYFQNEAQLDKSGLPSDRFFAERPEGSVSTLKIQRTQQEDSAVYLCASSLNVPTFVSGNTIYFGEGSWLTVV.

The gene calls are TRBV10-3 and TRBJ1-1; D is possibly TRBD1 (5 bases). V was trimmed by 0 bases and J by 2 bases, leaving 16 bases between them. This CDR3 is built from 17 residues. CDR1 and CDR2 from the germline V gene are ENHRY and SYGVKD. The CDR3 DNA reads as TGTGCCATCAGTGAGTCTTTAAGGGCAGGGCACAACACTGAAGCTTTCTTT. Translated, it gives CAISESLRAGHNTEAFF.

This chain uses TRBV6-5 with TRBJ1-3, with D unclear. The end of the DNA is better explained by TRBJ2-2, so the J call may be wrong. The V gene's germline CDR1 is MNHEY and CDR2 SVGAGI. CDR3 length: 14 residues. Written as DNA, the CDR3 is TGTGCCAGCAGTCCCCGGTGGGCGAGCGGGGAGCTGTTTTTT. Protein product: CASSPRWASGELFF.

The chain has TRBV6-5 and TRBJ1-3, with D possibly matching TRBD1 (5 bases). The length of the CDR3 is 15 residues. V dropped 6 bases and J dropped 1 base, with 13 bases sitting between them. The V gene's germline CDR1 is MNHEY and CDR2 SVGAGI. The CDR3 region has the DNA TGTGCCAGCAGCAGGCAGGGTAGTTCTGGAAACACCATATATTTT. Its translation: CASSRQGSSGNTIYF.

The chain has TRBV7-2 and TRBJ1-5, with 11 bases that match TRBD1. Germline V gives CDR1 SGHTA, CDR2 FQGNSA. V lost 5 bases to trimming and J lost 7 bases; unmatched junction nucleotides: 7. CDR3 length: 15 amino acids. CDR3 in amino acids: CASSRGQGARQPQHF. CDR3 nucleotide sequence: TGTGCCAGCAGCCGTGGACAGGGGGCAAGACAGCCCCAGCATTTT.

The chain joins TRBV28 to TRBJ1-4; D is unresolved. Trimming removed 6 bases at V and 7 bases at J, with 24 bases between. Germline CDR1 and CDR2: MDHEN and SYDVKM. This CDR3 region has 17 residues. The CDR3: CASRSGGGTVVGEKLFF. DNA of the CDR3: TGTGCCAGCAGATCCGGCGGAGGAACGGTGGTTGGTGAAAAACTGTTTTTT.

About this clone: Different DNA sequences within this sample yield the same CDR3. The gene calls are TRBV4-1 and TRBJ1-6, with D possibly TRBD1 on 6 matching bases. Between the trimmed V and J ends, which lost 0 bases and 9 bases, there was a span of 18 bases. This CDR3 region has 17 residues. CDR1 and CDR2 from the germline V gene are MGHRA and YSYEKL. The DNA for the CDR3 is TGCGCCAGCAGCCAAGAAACACAGGGACACCGAACTTCACCCCTCCACTTT. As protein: CASSQETQGHRTSPLHF.

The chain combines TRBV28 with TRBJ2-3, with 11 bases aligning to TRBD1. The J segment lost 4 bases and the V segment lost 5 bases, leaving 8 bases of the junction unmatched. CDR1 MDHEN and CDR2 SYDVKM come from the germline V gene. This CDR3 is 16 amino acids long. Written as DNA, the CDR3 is TGTGCCAGCAGTCCGGTCAGGACAGGGGGCGCAGATACGCAGTATTTT. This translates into CASSPVRTGGADTQYF. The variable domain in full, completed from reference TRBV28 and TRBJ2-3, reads DVKVTQSSRYLVKRTGEKVFLECVQDMDHENMFWYRQDPGLGLRLIYFSYDVKMKEKGDIPEGYSVSREKKERFSLILESASTNQTSMYLCASSPVRTGGADTQYFGPGTRLTVL.

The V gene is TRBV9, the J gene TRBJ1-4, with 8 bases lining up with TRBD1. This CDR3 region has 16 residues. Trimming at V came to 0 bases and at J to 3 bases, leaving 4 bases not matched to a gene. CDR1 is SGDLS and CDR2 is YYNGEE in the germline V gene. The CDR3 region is CASSVGQGASNEKLFF. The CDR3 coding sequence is TGTGCCAGCAGCGTAGGTCAGGGGGCGTCTAATGAAAAACTGTTTTTT.

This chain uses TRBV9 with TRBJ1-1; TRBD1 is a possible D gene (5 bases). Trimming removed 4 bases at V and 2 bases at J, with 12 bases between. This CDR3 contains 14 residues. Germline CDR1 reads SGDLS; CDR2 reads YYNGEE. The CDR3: CASSKGTFNTEAFF. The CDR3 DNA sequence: TGTGCCAGCAGCAAAGGGACTTTCAACACTGAAGCTTTCTTT.

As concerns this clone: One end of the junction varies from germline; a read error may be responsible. The DNA of the CDR3 is TGTGCCAGTAGTATAATGGGGGACAATCGGGTCTTC. Its translation is CASSIMGDNRVF. The chain links TRBV19 to TRBJ2-1; D is perhaps TRBD1 (6 bases). The CDR3 consists of 12 residues. Germline V gene data show CDR1 as LNHDA and CDR2 as SQIVND (reference sequence).

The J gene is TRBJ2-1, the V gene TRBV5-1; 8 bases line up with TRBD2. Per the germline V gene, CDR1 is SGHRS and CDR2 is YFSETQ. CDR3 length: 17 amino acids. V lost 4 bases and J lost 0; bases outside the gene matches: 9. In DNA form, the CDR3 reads TGCGCCAGCAGCCCTTCAGGACTAGCCGGCTCCTACAATGAGCAGTTCTTC. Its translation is CASSPSGLAGSYNEQFF.

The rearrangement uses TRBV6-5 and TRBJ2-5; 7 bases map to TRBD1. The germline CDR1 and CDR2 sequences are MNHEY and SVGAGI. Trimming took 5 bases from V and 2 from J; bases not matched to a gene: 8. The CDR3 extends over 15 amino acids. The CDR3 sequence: CASSTHRQGQETQYF. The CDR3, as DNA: TGTGCCAGCAGTACGCACCGACAGGGACAAGAGACCCAGTACTTC.

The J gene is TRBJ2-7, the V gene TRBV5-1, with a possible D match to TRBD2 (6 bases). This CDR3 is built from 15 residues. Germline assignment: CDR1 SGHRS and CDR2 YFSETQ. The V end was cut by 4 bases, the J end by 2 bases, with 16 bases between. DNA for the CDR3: TGCGCCAGCAGCCCGACCGGGGGACTCGCCTACGAGCAGTACTTC. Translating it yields CASSPTGGLAYEQYF.

CDR3 coding DNA: TGTGCCAGCACCCTTTACTACAATGAGCAGTTCTTC. It yields the protein CASTLYYNEQFF. This chain uses TRBV6-1 with TRBJ2-1; unclear D gene. The CDR3 loop spans 12 amino acids. CDR1 MNHNS and CDR2 SASEGT come from the germline V gene. V was shortened by 7 bases and J by 3 bases, with 7 bases between the two germline ends.

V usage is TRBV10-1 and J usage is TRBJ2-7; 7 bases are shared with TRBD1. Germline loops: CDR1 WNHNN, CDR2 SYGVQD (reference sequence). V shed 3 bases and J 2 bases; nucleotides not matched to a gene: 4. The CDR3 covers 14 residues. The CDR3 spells CASSDGQETYEQYF. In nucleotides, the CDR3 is TGCGCCAGCAGTGACGGACAGGAGACCTACGAGCAGTACTTC.

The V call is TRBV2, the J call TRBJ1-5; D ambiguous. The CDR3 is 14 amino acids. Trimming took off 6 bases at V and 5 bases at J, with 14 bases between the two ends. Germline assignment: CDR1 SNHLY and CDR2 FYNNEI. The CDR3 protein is CASRADGAHQPQHF. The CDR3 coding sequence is TGTGCCAGCAGAGCCGACGGAGCACATCAGCCCCAGCATTTT.

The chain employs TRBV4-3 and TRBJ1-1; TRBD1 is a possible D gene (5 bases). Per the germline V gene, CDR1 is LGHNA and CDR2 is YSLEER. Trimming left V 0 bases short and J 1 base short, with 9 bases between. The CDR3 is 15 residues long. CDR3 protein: CASSQDLGGNTEAFF. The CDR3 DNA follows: TGCGCCAGCAGCCAAGATCTGGGGGGGAACACTGAAGCTTTCTTT.

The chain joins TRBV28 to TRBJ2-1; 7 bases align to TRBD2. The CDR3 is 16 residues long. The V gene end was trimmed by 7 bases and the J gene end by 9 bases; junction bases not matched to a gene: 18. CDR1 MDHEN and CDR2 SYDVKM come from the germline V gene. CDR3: CASTPNGGFSPSEQFF. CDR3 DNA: TGTGCCAGCACTCCAAACGGGGGGTTTAGTCCCAGTGAGCAGTTCTTC.

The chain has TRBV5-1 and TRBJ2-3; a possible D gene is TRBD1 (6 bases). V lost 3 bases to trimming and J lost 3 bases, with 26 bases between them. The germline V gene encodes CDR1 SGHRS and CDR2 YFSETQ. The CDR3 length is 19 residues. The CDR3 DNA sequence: TGCGCCAGCAGCTCGCCCCAGGCACAGGGCATGATCGGGACAGATACGCAGTATTTT. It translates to CASSSPQAQGMIGTDTQYF.

The chain's CDR3 is CASGGPGDTQYF. The CDR3 bases are TGTGCCAGCGGAGGGCCAGGGGATACGCAGTATTTT. This chain uses TRBV9 with TRBJ2-3; possibly TRBD2 for D (6 bases). The CDR3 is 12 residues long. Germline CDR1 and CDR2: SGDLS and YYNGEE. Trimming left V 7 bases short and J 6 bases short, with 12 bases between. The full variable domain, its missing parts supplied by reference TRBV9 and TRBJ2-3, is DSGVTQTPKHLITATGQRVTLRCSPRSGDLSVYWYQQSLDQGLQFLIQYYNGEERAKGNILERFSAQQFPDLHSELNLSSLELGDSALYFCASGGPGDTQYFGPGTRLTVL.

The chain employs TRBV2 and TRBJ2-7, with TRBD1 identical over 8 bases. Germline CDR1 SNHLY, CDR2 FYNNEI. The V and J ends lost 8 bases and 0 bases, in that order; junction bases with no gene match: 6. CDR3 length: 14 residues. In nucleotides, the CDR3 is TGTGCCAGCCTTGCGGGGACAGGCTCCTACGAGCAGTACTTC. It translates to CASLAGTGSYEQYF. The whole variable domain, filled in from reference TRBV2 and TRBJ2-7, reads EPEVTQTPSHQVTQMGQEVILRCVPISNHLYFYWYRQILGQKVEFLVSFYNNEISEKSEIFDDQFSVERPDGSNFTLKIRSTKLEDSAMYFCASLAGTGSYEQYFGPGTRLTVT.